Sequencing of this T cell receptor (beta chain) was carried out in a study of molecular identifiers for immune sequencing clone quantification. This CDR3 spans 14 amino acids. The V and J ends lost 0 bases and 5 bases respectively, with 10 bases between them. Germline V gives CDR1 PRHDT, CDR2 FYEKMQ (reference sequence). TCRdb independently ran MiXCR on the PCR reads; one entry per CDR3 protein. The sample lists around 480,000 distinct CDR3 sequences, roughly 25% occurring once. The TCR was taken from a human donor in good health. Some libraries in this study had Jurkat cell RNA spiked in. What was sequenced was naive CD8+ T cells from blood, with Jurkat cell RNA spiked in. Subset meaning: FACS-sorted CD8+CD4-CCR7+CD45RA+ naive T cells. The rearrangement links TRBV13 to TRBJ2-5, with D unclear. CDR3 residues: CASSLGGRPETQYF. CDR3 sequence (DNA): TGTGCCAGCAGCTTAGGGGGCCGTCCCGAGACCCAGTACTTC. The full variable domain, completed using reference TRBV13 and TRBJ2-5, is AAGVIQSPRHLIKEKRETATLKCYPIPRHDTVYWYQQGPGQDPQFLISFYEKMQSDKGSIPDRFSAQQFSDYHSELNMSSLELGDSALYFCASSLGGRPETQYFGPGTRLLVL.